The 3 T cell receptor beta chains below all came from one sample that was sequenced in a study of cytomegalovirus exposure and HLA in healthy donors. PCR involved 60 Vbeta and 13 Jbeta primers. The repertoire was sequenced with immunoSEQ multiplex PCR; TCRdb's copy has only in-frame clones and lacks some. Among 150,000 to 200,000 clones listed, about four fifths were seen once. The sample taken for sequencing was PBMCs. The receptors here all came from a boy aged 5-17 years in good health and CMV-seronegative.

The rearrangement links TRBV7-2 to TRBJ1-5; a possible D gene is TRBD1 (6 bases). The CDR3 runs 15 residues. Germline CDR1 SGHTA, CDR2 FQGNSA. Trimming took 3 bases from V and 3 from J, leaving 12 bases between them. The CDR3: CASSFPGGPNQPQHF. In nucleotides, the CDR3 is TGTGCCAGCAGCTTTCCGGGGGGCCCCAATCAGCCCCAGCATTTT.

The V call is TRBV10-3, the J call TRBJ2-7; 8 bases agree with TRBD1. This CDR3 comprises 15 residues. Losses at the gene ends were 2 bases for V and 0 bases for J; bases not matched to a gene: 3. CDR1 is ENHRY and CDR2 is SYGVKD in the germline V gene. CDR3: CAISEGDRSSYEQYF. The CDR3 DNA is TGTGCCATCAGTGAGGGGGACAGGTCCTCCTACGAGCAGTACTTC.

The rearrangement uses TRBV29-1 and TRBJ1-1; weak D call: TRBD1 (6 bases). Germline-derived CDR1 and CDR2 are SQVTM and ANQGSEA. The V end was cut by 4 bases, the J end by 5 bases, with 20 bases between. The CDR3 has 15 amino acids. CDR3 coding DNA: TGCAGCGTTGGGGACAACCTCCTGAGGGGAACTGAAGCTTTCTTT. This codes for CSVGDNLLRGTEAFF.